This T cell receptor (beta chain) was retrieved from a study of blood T cell repertoires in COVID-19. Background on the study: Each recovered donor of Cohort 3 presented with two negative PCRs, clearance, or symptom resolution.

Participant-given clinical history determined each cohort assignment. Some clones are missing from TCRdb's copy, which holds only in-frame ones; the method was immunoSEQ multiplex PCR. The sample includes roughly 160,000 clones, about 80% seen only once; the top ten take 19%. In this sample, this clone turned up once. The receptor was isolated from a woman aged 70-85 years in a cohort exposed to, infected with or recovered from COVID-19 (not recorded which). Input material: PBMCs or T cells enriched from blood (not recorded which).

The CDR3: CSASGLFYEQYF. CDR3 sequence (DNA): TGCAGTGCTAGTGGGCTTTTCTACGAGCAGTACTTC. V is TRBV20-1 and J is TRBJ2-7; D gene uncertain. The CDR3 has 12 amino acids. V lost 3 bases and J 3 bases, leaving 9 bases between the germline ends. Germline V CDR1 and CDR2: DFQATT, SNEGSKA (reference sequence).